The 2 T cell receptor beta chains below all came from one sample that was sequenced in a study of blood T cell repertoires in COVID-19. The assay was immunoSEQ multiplex PCR, and TCRdb's table has in-frame clones only and misses some. The profile shows about 480,000 clones, roughly nine tenths of them singletons. The specimen sequenced was PBMCs or T cells enriched from blood (not recorded which). The receptors were gathered from an older woman who had recovered from COVID-19.

The rearrangement joins TRBV2 to TRBJ2-7; the match to TRBD1 covers 8 bases. The germline V gene has CDR1 SNHLY and CDR2 FYNNEI. The CDR3 extends over 14 amino acids. V lost 2 bases to trimming and J lost 3 bases; unmatched junction nucleotides: 3. The CDR3 region is CASSENRGDYEQYF. As DNA, the CDR3 is TGTGCCAGCAGTGAAAACAGGGGGGACTACGAGCAGTACTTC.

The chain has TRBV7-2 and TRBJ2-3, with a tentative D call TRBD2 (6 bases). The CDR3 runs 14 residues. The V gene lost 10 bases and the J gene lost 0 bases, with 14 bases spanning the gap. Germline values: CDR1 SGHTA, CDR2 FQGNSA. CDR3 protein: CAIRGRTSTDTQYF. The CDR3 nucleotides are TGTGCCATCCGGGGGAGAACTAGCACAGATACGCAGTATTTT.